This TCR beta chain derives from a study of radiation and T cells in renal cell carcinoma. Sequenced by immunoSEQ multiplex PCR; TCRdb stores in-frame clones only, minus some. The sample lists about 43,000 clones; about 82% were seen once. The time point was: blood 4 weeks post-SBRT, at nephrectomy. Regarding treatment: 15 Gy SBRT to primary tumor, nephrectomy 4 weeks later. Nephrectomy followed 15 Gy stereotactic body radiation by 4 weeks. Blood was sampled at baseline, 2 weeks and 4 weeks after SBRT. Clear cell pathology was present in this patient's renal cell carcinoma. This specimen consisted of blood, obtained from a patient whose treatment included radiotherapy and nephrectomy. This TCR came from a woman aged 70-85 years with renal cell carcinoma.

CDR3 sequence (DNA): TGTGCCAGTACGGCGGGAGGTTTAACCGGGGAGCTGTTTTTT. This gives the protein CASTAGGLTGELFF. The chain uses TRBV19 and TRBJ2-2, with 8 nucleotides matching TRBD2. The CDR3 runs 14 residues. J gave up 5 bases and V 7 bases, and 6 bases lay outside the gene matches. Germline V lookup: CDR1 LNHDA, CDR2 SQIVND (reference sequence).